The 5 T cell receptor beta chains below all came from one sample that was sequenced in a study of technical replicates of blood from a handful of donors. Profiled with immunoSEQ multiplex PCR; TCRdb holds only in-frame clones, not every one. The repertoire holds 75,000 to 90,000 clones, with 75% to 95% as singletons. What was sequenced was T cells isolated from PBMCs. These receptors were taken from a human donor in good health.

This clone came up once. The chain carries TRBV7-9 and TRBJ1-3; no clear D gene. The CDR3 loop spans 14 amino acids. V was cut by 8 bases and J by 0 bases, with 11 bases left in between. Looked up from germline, CDR1 is SEHNR and CDR2 is FQNEAQ (reference sequence). The CDR3 sequence is CASRPGSSGNTIYF. CDR3 sequence (DNA): TGTGCCAGCCGCCCCGGGTCCTCTGGAAACACCATATATTTT.

The sample holds one count of this clone. V and J are TRBV19 and TRBJ1-2, with 7 bases identical to TRBD1. The CDR3 has 15 residues. With 3 bases clipped from V and 0 bases from J, the junction kept 4 bases outside the gene matches. Germline CDR1 is LNHDA and CDR2 is SQIVND (reference sequence). The CDR3 DNA reads as TGTGCCAGTAGTATCGTAGGGGGCACTAACTATGGCTACACCTTC. Translating it yields CASSIVGGTNYGYTF. The full variable domain, in which reference TRBV19 and TRBJ1-2 provide the parts outside the CDR3, is DGGITQSPKYLFRKEGQNVTLSCEQNLNHDAMYWYRQDPGQGLRLIYYSQIVNDFQKGDIAEGYSVSREKKESFPLTVTSAQKNPTAFYLCASSIVGGTNYGYTFGSGTRLTVV.

The chain links TRBV7-6 to TRBJ2-3; D uncertain. CDR3 size: 17 residues. Germline CDR1 is SGHVS and CDR2 is FNYEAQ. The V end lost 3 bases, the J end lost 0 bases, and 16 bases lay between the germline ends. DNA of the CDR3: TGTGCCAGCAGCTTCCGTCCCGGGTATACTAGCACAGATACGCAGTATTTT. This sequence encodes CASSFRPGYTSTDTQYF.

The chain recombines TRBV5-1 with TRBJ2-5, with D maybe TRBD2 (7 bases). The CDR3 has 17 amino acids. Germline values: CDR1 SGHRS, CDR2 YFSETQ. V was clipped by 2 bases and J by 4 bases, with 21 bases between them. CDR3 bases: TGCGCCAGCAGCTTTCAGAGGGGGGGCATGGACGGAGAGACCCAGTACTTC. It specifies CASSFQRGGMDGETQYF.

V is TRBV7-2 and J is TRBJ1-2; TRBD1 is a possible D gene (6 bases). The germline V and J ends were trimmed by 5 bases and 4 bases, with 14 bases remaining between them. Germline loops: CDR1 SGHTA, CDR2 FQGNSA. The CDR3 runs 14 residues. This chain's CDR3 is CASSPGTGTYGYTF. DNA of the CDR3: TGTGCCAGCAGCCCTGGTACAGGGACCTATGGCTACACCTTC.